Below, 14 T cell receptor beta chains from the same sample are listed, as sequenced in a study of blood T cell repertoires in COVID-19. Some clones are missing from TCRdb's copy, which holds only in-frame ones; the method was immunoSEQ multiplex PCR. Altogether about 13,000 clones are present, around nine tenths being singletons, with the ten largest covering less than 3.5%. The sample taken for sequencing was peripheral blood. Receptor source: a human donor in a cohort sampled during active COVID-19.

This chain connects TRBV11-3 to TRBJ2-1, with D maybe TRBD1 (6 bases). Germline V gene data show CDR1 as SGHNT and CDR2 as YENEEA. The V end lost 5 bases, the J end lost 0 bases, and 14 bases lay between the germline ends. CDR3 length: 16 amino acids. Here the CDR3 DNA reads TGTGCCAGCAGCACCGGACAGATGAGCTCCTACAATGAGCAGTTCTTC. This sequence encodes CASSTGQMSSYNEQFF.

The chain uses TRBV2 and TRBJ2-3; D gene uncertain. V lost 8 bases and J lost 0, with 12 bases in between. The CDR3 totals 14 residues. Germline V gives CDR1 SNHLY, CDR2 FYNNEI. CDR3: CASLIWSSTDTQYF. CDR3 coding DNA: TGTGCCAGCTTAATCTGGAGTAGCACAGATACGCAGTATTTT.

The chain has TRBV27 and TRBJ2-7, with a weak D call TRBD1 (6 bases). The CDR3 covers 14 residues. Trimming stripped 1 base from V and 2 bases from J, with 9 bases between. Germline values: CDR1 MNHEY, CDR2 SMNVEV (reference sequence). The CDR3 sequence is CASSLFQGTYEQYF. In DNA, the CDR3 is TGTGCCAGCAGTTTATTTCAGGGGACCTACGAGCAGTACTTC.

The sample holds a few counts of this clone. J is TRBJ1-2 and V is TRBV19; D is unresolved. This CDR3 is built from 14 residues. Trimming cost V 3 bases and J 4 bases, with 12 bases left between them. Germline values: CDR1 LNHDA, CDR2 SQIVND (reference sequence). Written as DNA, the CDR3 is TGTGCCAGTAGTATGGAGGCAGGAGTCTATGGCTACACCTTC. It codes for CASSMEAGVYGYTF.

The chain joins TRBV7-2 to TRBJ1-5, with a weak D call TRBD1 (6 bases). Per the germline V gene, CDR1 is SGHTA and CDR2 is FQGNSA. Trimming took off 5 bases at V and 0 bases at J, with 17 bases between the two ends. This CDR3 is built from 17 residues. This CDR3 is CASSLAGTPYSNQPQHF. The CDR3 region has the DNA TGTGCCAGCAGCCTCGCCGGGACACCTTATAGCAATCAGCCCCAGCATTTT.

J is TRBJ2-3 and V is TRBV9; TRBD2 matches at 7 bases. The V and J ends lost 3 bases and 5 bases, in that order; junction bases with no gene match: 9. Germline V lookup: CDR1 SGDLS, CDR2 YYNGEE. CDR3 length: 15 amino acids. The CDR3 sequence: CASSGTPGRGDTQYF. In DNA form, the CDR3 reads TGTGCCAGCAGCGGGACGCCGGGGAGGGGAGATACGCAGTATTTT.

The rearrangement links TRBV19 to TRBJ2-7; 9 bases match TRBD2. CDR3 length equals 16 residues. After removal of 3 bases from V and 2 bases from J, the junction contained 8 bases not matched to a gene. Germline V gene data show CDR1 as LNHDA and CDR2 as SQIVND (reference sequence). This chain's CDR3 is CASSIGGTSSTYEQYF. The CDR3 DNA reads as TGTGCCAGTAGTATTGGTGGGACTAGCAGTACCTACGAGCAGTACTTC.

The CDR3 DNA reads as TGTGCCAGCATTAGGAGCGACTCTAGCACAGATACGCAGTATTTT. It encodes CASIRSDSSTDTQYF. The chain combines TRBV6-5 with TRBJ2-3; the D is unclear. Trimming stripped 7 bases from V and 0 bases from J, with 14 bases between. This CDR3 is 15 amino acids long. Germline values: CDR1 MNHEY, CDR2 SVGAGI.

This sequence joins TRBV7-2 and TRBJ2-4, with 10 bases matching TRBD2. Germline lookup yields CDR1 SGHTA and CDR2 FQGNSA. The CDR3 totals 16 residues. The V gene end was trimmed by 2 bases and the J gene end by 10 bases; junction bases not matched to a gene: 11. The CDR3: CASSLTPGSGGHIQYF. DNA for the CDR3: TGTGCCAGCAGCTTAACCCCGGGTAGCGGGGGGCATATTCAGTACTTC. Variable domain in full (rest from reference TRBV7-2 and TRBJ2-4): GAGVSQSPSNKVTEKGKDVELRCDPISGHTALYWYRQSLGQGLEFLIYFQGNSAPDKSGLPSDRFSAERTGGSVSTLTIQRTQQEDSAVYLCASSLTPGSGGHIQYFGAGTRLSVL.

The genes are TRBV18 and TRBJ1-2; 8 nucleotides match TRBD1. In germline, CDR1 is KGHSH, CDR2 LQKENI. V lost 3 bases, J lost 3 bases, and 6 bases stayed unmatched. The CDR3 sequence is 15 residues long. The CDR3 DNA is TGTGCCAGCTCACCGATACAGGGGGGCGACTATGGCTACACCTTC. Its protein is CASSPIQGGDYGYTF.

J is TRBJ2-3 and V is TRBV7-8; D is unclear. This CDR3 has 14 amino acids. Trimming pared 5 bases from V and 6 bases from J, leaving 15 bases between. CDR1 SGHVS and CDR2 FQNEAQ come from the germline V gene. In DNA, the CDR3 is TGTGCCAGCAGCGCTAGTTCAGTTAGGGATACGCAGTATTTT. Amino acid sequence: CASSASSVRDTQYF.

This clone was detected only once. V usage is TRBV9 and J usage is TRBJ2-3, with 8 bases that match TRBD2. V shed 0 bases and J 1 base; nucleotides not matched to a gene: 1. This CDR3 contains 15 residues. Germline lookup yields CDR1 SGDLS and CDR2 YYNGEE. The CDR3 spells CASSVVGGGTDTQYF. The CDR3, as DNA: TGTGCCAGCAGCGTAGTCGGGGGGGGCACAGATACGCAGTATTTT. Looking up the rest from reference TRBV9 and TRBJ2-3 gives the full variable domain: DSGVTQTPKHLITATGQRVTLRCSPRSGDLSVYWYQQSLDQGLQFLIQYYNGEERAKGNILERFSAQQFPDLHSELNLSSLELGDSALYFCASSVVGGGTDTQYFGPGTRLTVL.

V and J are TRBV5-3 and TRBJ1-2, with 7 positions matching TRBD1. TRBV5-3 carries the ORF label, with uncertain function. V trimming: 4 bases; J trimming: 7 bases; junction bases outside the gene matches: 7. The CDR3 loop spans 13 amino acids. The CDR3 DNA follows: TGTGCCAGAAGCGGGCAGGGGGTGGGTGGCTACACCTTC. This translates into CARSGQGVGGYTF.

The chain joins TRBV4-3 to TRBJ1-5; 9 positions agree with TRBD1. Trimming cost V 0 bases and J 1 base; bases outside gene matches: 16. The CDR3 extends over 21 amino acids. The germline V gene has CDR1 LGHNA and CDR2 YSLEER. CDR3 protein: CASSQDLIGTGFWLSNQPQHF. CDR3 DNA sequence: TGCGCCAGCAGCCAAGATTTGATCGGGACAGGGTTCTGGTTGAGCAATCAGCCCCAGCATTTT.